Below, 21 T cell receptor beta chains from the same sample are listed, as sequenced in a study of T-cell memory formation after mild COVID-19. TCRdb analysed the 5' RACE reads with MiXCR anew, one entry per CDR3 protein. The sample has about 150,000 distinct CDR3 sequences; around a third are singletons. The sequencing sample was made of PBMCs or a T cell subset sorted from them (not recorded which). The receptor set was obtained from an adult woman who had mild COVID-19 (a few samples of this study predate the infection). Cell type and time point are not known.

The chain combines TRBV5-6 with TRBJ1-1; D may be TRBD1 (5 bases). Germline lookup yields CDR1 SGHDT and CDR2 YYEEEE. The V end was cut by 4 bases, the J end by 3 bases, with 7 bases between. The CDR3 runs 12 residues. The CDR3 DNA reads as TGTGCCAGCAGCGGGACCCACACTGAAGCTTTCTTT. This gives the protein CASSGTHTEAFF.

The gene calls are TRBV29-1 and TRBJ2-7, with D hard to call. Trimming removed 4 bases at V and 3 bases at J, with 7 bases between. Germline loops: CDR1 SQVTM, CDR2 ANQGSEA. The CDR3 covers 11 residues. CDR3 amino acids: CSVAGFYEQYF. As DNA, the CDR3 is TGCAGCGTTGCGGGTTTCTACGAGCAGTACTTC.

V gene TRBV12-3 or TRBV12-4 combines with J gene TRBJ2-3, with D perhaps TRBD1 or TRBD2 (5 bases each). CDR3 length: 14 amino acids. With 7 bases removed from V and 4 bases from J, the gap between germline ends came to 15 bases. The CDR3 DNA reads TGTGCCAGCAAACTGGGGGTCCCCCCAGATACGCAGTATTTT. As protein: CASKLGVPPDTQYF.

The CDR3 reads CSVSPRGQGVTGQFF. Here the CDR3 DNA reads TGCAGCGTTAGCCCCAGGGGACAGGGTGTTACAGGGCAGTTCTTC. The V gene is TRBV29-1, the J gene TRBJ2-1; 9 bases are shared with TRBD1. The CDR3 spans 15 residues. Germline-derived CDR1 and CDR2 are SQVTM and ANQGSEA. The J segment lost 12 bases and the V segment lost 5 bases, leaving 17 bases of the junction unmatched.

This clonotype was picked up a small number of times. The CDR3 region is CASSEGTFYEQYF. The CDR3, as DNA: TGTGCCAGCAGTGAAGGGACCTTCTACGAGCAGTACTTC. The chain combines TRBV6-1 with TRBJ2-7; D remains unclear. V was clipped by 1 base and J by 3 bases, with 7 bases between them. This CDR3 comprises 13 residues. CDR1 is MNHNS and CDR2 is SASEGT in the germline V gene.

In DNA form, the CDR3 reads TGCAGCGCCGGTGGGCTACCTCGGAACATTCAGTACTTC. Translation: CSAGGLPRNIQYF. The chain recombines TRBV29-1 with TRBJ2-4, with unresolved D. Trimming removed 7 bases from V and 7 bases from J, with 17 bases in between. The germline V gene encodes CDR1 SQVTM and CDR2 ANQGSEA. The CDR3 sequence is 13 residues long.

V usage is TRBV5-1 and J usage is TRBJ2-1; D is possibly TRBD1 or TRBD2 (6 bases each). In germline, CDR1 is SGHRS, CDR2 YFSETQ. The CDR3 extends over 16 amino acids. Trimming took off 4 bases at V and 4 bases at J, with 18 bases between the two ends. CDR3 DNA sequence: TGCGCCAGCAGCCCGGGGGTGGGGGCCGAATACAATGAGCAGTTCTTC. Residues: CASSPGVGAEYNEQFF.

The genes are TRBV6-2 or TRBV6-3 and TRBJ2-7, with 8 nucleotides matching TRBD1. Germline CDR1 MNHEY, CDR2 SVGEGT. The V segment lost 10 bases and the J segment 5 bases; nucleotides outside the gene matches: 16. The CDR3 covers 15 residues. The CDR3 DNA reads as TGTGCCACCCAACGATGGACAGGGTTAATCCACGAGCAGTACTTC. The encoded protein is CATQRWTGLIHEQYF.

This clonotype has a handful of counts. The gene calls are TRBV4-2 and TRBJ2-7; 7 nucleotides line up with TRBD2. Germline V gene data show CDR1 as LGHNA and CDR2 as YNFKEQ. Trimming took 4 bases from V and 4 from J; bases not matched to a gene: 7. The CDR3 length is 14 residues. DNA for the CDR3: TGTGCCAGCAGCCTGCCGGGGGGAGAGTACGAGCAGTACTTC. Its protein product is CASSLPGGEYEQYF.

This clonotype was recorded a few times. J is TRBJ1-4 and V is TRBV25-1; tentatively, D is TRBD1 (6 bases). This CDR3 region has 19 residues. Trimming removed 4 bases from V and 2 bases from J, with 23 bases in between. Germline CDR1 is MGHDK and CDR2 is SYGVNS. DNA of the CDR3: TGTGCCAGCAGTGGTCCCTCGGACACCCAGGGGAGGACTAATGAAAAACTGTTTTTT. This sequence encodes CASSGPSDTQGRTNEKLFF.

The V and J genes are TRBV5-4 and TRBJ2-1; the D gene could be TRBD1 or TRBD2 (5 bases each). CDR3 length: 15 residues. Per the germline V gene, CDR1 is SGHNT and CDR2 is YYREEE (reference sequence). Trimming shortened V by 3 bases and J by 0 bases, and 10 bases separated the two germline ends. The CDR3 loop reads CASSWDPGSYNEQFF. The CDR3, as DNA: TGTGCCAGCAGCTGGGACCCCGGCTCCTACAATGAGCAGTTCTTC.

The chain's CDR3 is CASSETSGGETQYF. CDR3 DNA sequence: TGTGCCAGCAGCGAGACTAGCGGGGGGGAGACCCAGTACTTC. The chain employs TRBV7-2 and TRBJ2-5; 13 bases are shared with TRBD2. This CDR3 has 14 amino acids. In germline, CDR1 is SGHTA, CDR2 FQGNSA. The V and J ends lost 5 bases and 5 bases, in that order; junction bases with no gene match: 2.

This clonotype was seen more than once but under ten times. J is TRBJ2-1 and V is TRBV3-1; 7 bases fit TRBD2. The CDR3 extends over 11 amino acids. From germline, CDR1 is LGHDT and CDR2 YNNKEL (reference sequence). The trim removed 5 bases at V and 15 bases at J, leaving 7 bases unmatched. The CDR3 DNA is TGTGCCAGCAGCGGGGGACTATCAAGGTTCTTC. As protein: CASSGGLSRFF.

The chain links TRBV11-3 to TRBJ2-4; TRBD1 agrees at 9 bases. The V and J ends lost 4 bases and 4 bases, in that order; junction bases with no gene match: 5. Germline CDR1 reads SGHNT; CDR2 reads YENEEA. The CDR3 contains 15 residues. CDR3 nucleotides: TGTGCCAGCAGCTCCCGGGACAGGGCAAAAAACATTCAGTACTTC. The encoded protein is CASSSRDRAKNIQYF.

V is TRBV7-2 and J is TRBJ2-1; 8 positions agree with TRBD2. V shed 5 bases, J shed 1 base, and the junction held 7 bases outside the gene matches. The CDR3 sequence is 16 residues long. Per the germline V gene, CDR1 is SGHTA and CDR2 is FQGNSA. The CDR3 DNA is TGTGCCAGCAGCCCCGCCGGGGGGGCGTCCTACAATGAGCAGTTCTTC. Amino acids: CASSPAGGASYNEQFF.

Only a few counts were recorded for this clonotype. CDR3 sequence reads: CASRPRGRLENTQYF. CDR3 sequence (DNA): TGTGCCAGCAGGCCACGAGGGCGTTTGGAAAATACGCAGTATTTT. This sequence joins TRBV6-5 and TRBJ2-3, with a weak D call TRBD2 (5 bases). V dropped 6 bases and J dropped 7 bases, with 20 bases sitting between them. This CDR3 comprises 15 residues. Per germline, CDR1 MNHEY and CDR2 SVGAGI.

The chain uses TRBV4-2 and TRBJ1-2; TRBD1 matches at 7 bases. J lost 6 bases, V lost 0 bases, and 10 bases had no gene match. The V gene's germline CDR1 is LGHNA and CDR2 YNFKEQ. The CDR3 loop spans 16 amino acids. As DNA, the CDR3 is TGTGCCAGCAGCCAAGATTTCAGGGGGAACTGGAATGGCTACACCTTC. Residues: CASSQDFRGNWNGYTF.

This clonotype showed up just a few times. Written as DNA, the CDR3 is TGTGCCAGCAGGGGGGGCCTCTCCTACGAGCAGTACTTC. Protein product: CASRGGLSYEQYF. The rearrangement joins TRBV6-5 to TRBJ2-7; D tentatively fits TRBD1 or TRBD2 (6 bases each). The CDR3 contains 13 residues. Germline V gives CDR1 MNHEY, CDR2 SVGAGI. V gave up 6 bases and J gave up 0 bases, with 9 bases separating them.

A remark on this clonotype: Relative to the germline gene, one junction end is altered; a read error may explain this. The V and J genes are TRBV7-3 and TRBJ1-2; 9 bases line up with TRBD1. This CDR3 is built from 14 residues. The germline V gene encodes CDR1 SGHTA and CDR2 FQGTGA. CDR3 sequence: CASSLTGGDDGYTF. CDR3 nucleotides: TGTGCCAGCAGCCTAACAGGGGGCGACGATGGCTACACCTTC.

The V call is TRBV6-5, the J call TRBJ1-1; the match to TRBD1 covers 9 bases. Germline values: CDR1 MNHEY, CDR2 SVGAGI. V gave up 5 bases and J gave up 1 base; unmatched junction bases: 5. The CDR3 runs 15 residues. CDR3 region: CASSPTGGQNTEAFF. The CDR3 DNA reads as TGTGCCAGCAGTCCAACAGGGGGCCAGAACACTGAAGCTTTCTTT.

The rearrangement links TRBV6-6 to TRBJ2-7; 13 bases are a match to TRBD2. V shed 6 bases and J 2 bases; nucleotides not matched to a gene: 10. Germline CDR1 is MNHNY and CDR2 is SVGAGI (reference sequence). The CDR3 contains 17 residues. The CDR3 here is CASSSLRTSGSTYEQYF. As DNA, the CDR3 is TGTGCCAGCAGCTCACTTCGGACTAGCGGGAGCACCTACGAGCAGTACTTC.